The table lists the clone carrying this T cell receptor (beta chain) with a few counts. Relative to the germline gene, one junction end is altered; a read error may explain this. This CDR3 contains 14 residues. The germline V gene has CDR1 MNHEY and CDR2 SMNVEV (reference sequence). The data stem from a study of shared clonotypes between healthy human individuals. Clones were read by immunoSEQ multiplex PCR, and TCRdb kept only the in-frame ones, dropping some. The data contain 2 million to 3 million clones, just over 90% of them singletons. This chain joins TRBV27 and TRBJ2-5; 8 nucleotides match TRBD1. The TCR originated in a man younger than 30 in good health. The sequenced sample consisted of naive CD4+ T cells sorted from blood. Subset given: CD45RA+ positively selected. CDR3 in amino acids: CASTLRTGRDPQYF. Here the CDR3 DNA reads TGTGCCAGCACTTTAAGGACAGGGAGAGACCCCCAGTACTTC.